Included here is one TCR beta chain sequence, with context. The data belong to a study of cytomegalovirus exposure and HLA in healthy donors. The V gene end was trimmed by 6 bases and the J gene end by 4 bases; junction bases not matched to a gene: 1. Germline CDR1 reads SNHLY; CDR2 reads FYNNEI. This CDR3 spans 12 amino acids. The PCR was carried out with 60 Vbeta primers and 13 Jbeta primers. Assay used: immunoSEQ multiplex PCR; TCRdb lists only in-frame clones, some missing. The sample holds approximately 150,000 clones, roughly 75% seen once. This chain joins TRBV2 and TRBJ2-3; 7 nucleotides align to TRBD1. This clonotype was obtained from a man younger than 35 in good health and CMV-seropositive. Sequenced: PBMCs. In nucleotides, the CDR3 is TGTGCCAGCAGGGACAGGTCAGATACGCAGTATTTT. Protein: CASRDRSDTQYF.